Reported below is one TCR beta chain. Its antigen is undetermined. This CDR3 has 12 amino acids. Between the trimmed V and J ends, which lost 7 bases and 7 bases, there was a span of 12 bases. Germline CDR1 reads SEHNR; CDR2 reads FQNEAQ (reference sequence). This sample was included in a study of shared clonotypes between healthy human individuals. Notes on the study in general: Shared clonotypes across all four donors exceeded non-shared ones in generation probability.

Under the authors' procedure: Quality scores were absent from the junction-only immunoSEQ sequences, so filtering differed. Data came from immunoSEQ multiplex PCR; TCRdb stores just in-frame clones and leaves some out. V and J calls and clone size come straight from that table; D and trimming were deduced from the DNA. The top ten hold roughly 0.42% of the sample, which has roughly 1,500,000 clones, 95% to 99% seen once. This chain uses TRBV7-9 with TRBJ2-3; D might be TRBD2 (5 bases). Sequencing was carried out using naive CD4+ T cells sorted from blood. Described subset: CD45RA+ positively selected. This TCR was recovered from a man younger than 45 in good health. The CDR3 nucleotides are TGTGCCAGCAAGGGAAGGGAGAATACGCAGTATTTT. This gives the protein CASKGRENTQYF.